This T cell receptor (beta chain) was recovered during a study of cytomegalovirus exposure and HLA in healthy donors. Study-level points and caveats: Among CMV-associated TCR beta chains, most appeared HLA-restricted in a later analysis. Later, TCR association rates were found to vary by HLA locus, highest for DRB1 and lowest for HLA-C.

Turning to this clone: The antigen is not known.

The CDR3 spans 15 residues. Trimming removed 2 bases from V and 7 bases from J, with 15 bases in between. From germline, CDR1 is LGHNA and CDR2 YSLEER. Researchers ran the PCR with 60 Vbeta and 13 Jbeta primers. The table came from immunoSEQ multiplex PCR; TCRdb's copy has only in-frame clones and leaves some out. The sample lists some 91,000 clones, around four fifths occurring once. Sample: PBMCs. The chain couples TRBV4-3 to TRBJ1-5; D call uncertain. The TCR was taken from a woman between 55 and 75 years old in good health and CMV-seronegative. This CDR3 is CASSQSRGILQPQHF. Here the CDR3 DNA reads TGCGCCAGCAGCCAATCCCGGGGAATCTTGCAGCCCCAGCATTTT.